This TCR beta chain was identified in a study of cytomegalovirus exposure and HLA in healthy donors. Overall study: Earlier results showed almost 120 million unique TCR beta sequences derived from 150 million to 200 million T cells. For the roughly 370 genotyped donors, 81% fell within the Caucasian-associated ancestry cluster. Findings of the study overall: The availability of immune exposure information extended only to CMV serostatus.

It was healthy bone marrow donors who served as donors. Details on this clone: Antigen unknown.

Per germline, CDR1 MNHEY and CDR2 SMNVEV (reference sequence). The CDR3 loop spans 13 amino acids. The ends were cut back, 3 bases at V and 4 bases at J, with 9 bases in the middle. With 60 Vbeta and 13 Jbeta primers, the PCR was carried out. Measured with immunoSEQ multiplex PCR; TCRdb has only the in-frame clones, and not every one. The table lists 150,000 to 200,000 clones, more than 60% of them singletons. This clonotype was sampled from a woman in her twenties or thirties in good health and CMV-seronegative. The sequencing sample was made of PBMCs. This chain uses TRBV27 with TRBJ1-2; D possibly corresponds to TRBD1 (5 bases). The CDR3 DNA follows: TGTGCCAGCAGTTTTTCAGGGATCTATGGCTACACCTTC. Amino acid sequence: CASSFSGIYGYTF.